A single sample gave rise to the 8 T cell receptor beta chains below, sequenced in a study of CD39 and CD103 CD8 tumor-infiltrating T cells. The data were produced by immunoSEQ multiplex PCR, yet TCRdb's version contains in-frame clones alone and is incomplete. Among around 15,000 clones, about 90% were seen once, and the ten largest hold 3.5% to 5.5%. Source material: CD8+ T cells sorted from blood. The subset is: total memory CD8 T cells (CD45RA-CCR7+/-) from blood or uninvolved lymph node. The receptor source for this set is a human donor with head and neck squamous cell carcinoma.

The chain recombines TRBV4-1 with TRBJ1-1, with D possibly being TRBD1 (6 bases). There are 13 residues in the CDR3. Germline loops: CDR1 MGHRA, CDR2 YSYEKL. V lost 4 bases to trimming and J lost 4 bases, with 10 bases between them. This CDR3 reads CASSPRGGTEAFF. As DNA, the CDR3 is TGCGCCAGCAGCCCCAGGGGTGGCACTGAAGCTTTCTTT.

In regard to this clone: A junction boundary mismatches the germline segment, possibly from a read error. This chain connects TRBV20-1 to TRBJ2-7; D call uncertain. This CDR3 contains 9 residues. Germline V gene lookup returns CDR1 DFQATT and CDR2 SNEGSKA (reference sequence). The CDR3 here is CSAGRPARF. CDR3 DNA: TGCAGTGCTGGACGCCCGGCTCGGTTC.

The chain joins TRBV5-4 to TRBJ2-2, with 9 bases fitting TRBD2. V gave up 4 bases and J gave up 2 bases; unmatched junction bases: 9. The CDR3 is made up of 17 amino acids. Germline CDR1 is SGHNT and CDR2 is YYREEE (reference sequence). The CDR3 region is CASSEIAGEVNTGELFF. As DNA, the CDR3 is TGTGCCAGCAGCGAAATAGCGGGGGAGGTTAACACCGGGGAGCTGTTTTTT.

This clone turned up a few times. The J gene is TRBJ1-1, the V gene TRBV6-5; D uncertain. Germline assignment: CDR1 MNHEY and CDR2 SVGAGI. The CDR3 is made up of 15 amino acids. V was trimmed by 4 bases and J by 0 bases, leaving 12 bases between them. The DNA of the CDR3 is TGTGCCAGCAGTTTTGGACGGGATTTGAACACTGAAGCTTTCTTT. It specifies CASSFGRDLNTEAFF.

The chain combines TRBV6-5 with TRBJ2-2; no reliable D call. Germline V gene sequence: CDR1 MNHEY, CDR2 SVGAGI. V lost 0 bases to trimming and J lost 7 bases, with 6 bases between them. CDR3 size: 13 residues. The DNA for the CDR3 is TGTGCCAGCAGTTACTCGAGAGTCGGGGAGCTGTTTTTT. Translating gives CASSYSRVGELFF.

The genes are TRBV7-8 and TRBJ2-7, with TRBD1 identical over 7 bases. CDR1 and CDR2 from the germline V gene are SGHVS and FQNEAQ. The V segment lost 4 bases and the J segment 2 bases; nucleotides outside the gene matches: 8. The CDR3 consists of 15 residues. CDR3: CASSWDRRLAYEQYF. The CDR3 DNA follows: TGTGCCAGCAGCTGGGACAGAAGATTAGCCTACGAGCAGTACTTC.

This chain connects TRBV11-3 to TRBJ2-3; perhaps TRBD2 as D (6 bases). CDR3 length: 12 amino acids. The V end lost 4 bases, the J end lost 7 bases, and 9 bases lay between the germline ends. Germline V gene sequence: CDR1 SGHNT, CDR2 YENEEA. CDR3 coding DNA: TGTGCCAGCAGCTCCGCGGGACATACGCAGTATTTT. Protein sequence: CASSSAGHTQYF. The whole variable domain, remainder taken from reference TRBV11-3 and TRBJ2-3, is EAGVVQSPRYKIIEKKQPVAFWCNPISGHNTLYWYLQNLGQGPELLIRYENEEAVDDSQLPKDRFSAERLKGVDSTLKIQPAELGDSAVYLCASSSAGHTQYFGPGTRLTVL.

The chain couples TRBV5-1 to TRBJ2-3; no definite D call. The CDR3 runs 15 residues. CDR1 is SGHRS and CDR2 is YFSETQ in the germline V gene. V was cut by 0 bases and J by 0 bases, with 8 bases left in between. CDR3 protein: CASSLGAFSTDTQYF. The CDR3 region has the DNA TGCGCCAGCAGCTTGGGGGCTTTTAGCACAGATACGCAGTATTTT.